This TCR beta chain was retrieved from a study of healthy donors' naive CD4 and CD8 T cells. Study-level information: Donors came from three age groups: 20-25, 40-50 and 60-70 years. All functional IMGT TCR alpha variants were covered by new primers. Regarding the study as a whole: Most V and J genes were reportedly biased between naive CD4+ and CD8+ cells.

Notes on this clonotype: Antigen: not known.

TCR libraries were built from 400 to 650 ng of total RNA by linear amplification. As processed by the authors: 78,498 TCR alpha transcripts were sequenced from about 5 healthy donors. TCRdb fed the reads into MiXCR, producing one record per CDR3 protein. None of the V and J calls come from the authors' own analysis; TCRdb made them. Here the sample spans roughly 200,000 distinct CDR3 sequences, 74% being singletons. The germline gives CDR1 LNHNV, CDR2 YYDKDF (reference sequence). V shed 1 base and J shed 4 bases, with 10 bases lying between them. The CDR3 totals 14 residues. The sequenced material came from naive CD4+ and CD8+ T cells sorted from blood, pooled from several donors. The TCR originated in a pool of human donors in good health; the sample pools cells from several healthy donors. V usage is TRBV15 and J usage is TRBJ2-5; D is ambiguous. The CDR3 DNA follows: TGTGCCACCAGCAGAGTGCTCTTAGGAGAGACCCAGTACTTC. This gives the protein CATSRVLLGETQYF.